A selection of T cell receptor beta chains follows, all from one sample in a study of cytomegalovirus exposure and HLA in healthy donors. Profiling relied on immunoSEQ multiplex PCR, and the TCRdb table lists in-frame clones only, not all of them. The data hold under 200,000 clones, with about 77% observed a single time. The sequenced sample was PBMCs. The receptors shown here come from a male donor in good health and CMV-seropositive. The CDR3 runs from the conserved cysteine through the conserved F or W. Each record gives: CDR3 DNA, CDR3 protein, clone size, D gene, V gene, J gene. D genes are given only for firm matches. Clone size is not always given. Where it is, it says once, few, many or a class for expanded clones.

TGTGCCAGCAGCCCCCTCGGGGGAGTGGACACTGAAGCTTTCTTT,CASSPLGGVDTEAFF,NA,NA,TRBV7-9,TRBJ1-1
TGTGCCAGCAGCGTAGTAGGGACAGGGTTACGGGACACTGAAGCTTTCTTT,CASSVVGTGLRDTEAFF,NA,TRBD1,TRBV9,TRBJ1-1
TGTGCCAGCAGTCAAGACAGGAATGGTTCACCCCTCCACTTT,CASSQDRNGSPLHF,NA,NA,TRBV2,TRBJ1-6
TGTGCCAGCAGTGAAATATCAGGGGGGAGCGAGCAGTTCTTC,CASSEISGGSEQFF,NA,NA,TRBV2,TRBJ2-1
TGTGCCAGCAGCTTAAGTAGCGGGGGTTCCTACGAGCAGTACTTC,CASSLSSGGSYEQYF,once,TRBD2,TRBV11-3,TRBJ2-7
TGTGCCAGCAGCTCCGATACGGGACAGGCCTATGGCTACACCTTC,CASSSDTGQAYGYTF,NA,TRBD1,TRBV5-4,TRBJ1-2
TGTGCCAGCAGCCTACCGACTTCTGGGACAGGGTTCATCGGTGGCTACACCTTC,CASSLPTSGTGFIGGYTF,NA,TRBD1,TRBV7-9,TRBJ1-2
TGTGCCAGCAGCGACCGGGACAGGATTTCCTACGAGCAGTACTTC,CASSDRDRISYEQYF,NA,NA,TRBV21-1,TRBJ2-7
TGTGCCAGCAGTTACTCGATGACGGCCGGGGGCTACACCTTC,CASSYSMTAGGYTF,NA,NA,TRBV6-6,TRBJ1-2
TGTGCCTGGAGTCCTAAAGGCACAGATACGCAGTATTTT,CAWSPKGTDTQYF,NA,NA,TRBV30,TRBJ2-3
TGCGCCAGCCCTACCGGGACACATCAGCCCCAGCATTTT,CASPTGTHQPQHF,NA,NA,TRBV10-2,TRBJ1-5
TGTGCCAGCGGAGTTCCCTACAGGAGCTCTGGAAACACCATATATTTT,CASGVPYRSSGNTIYF,few,NA,TRBV2,TRBJ1-3
TGTGCCAGCAGCATATCAGGGGCGGCCTACGAGCAGTACTTC,CASSISGAAYEQYF,NA,NA,TRBV27,TRBJ2-7
TGCGCCAGCAGCATGCTGGACAGGGGGCGGAATGAGCAGTTCTTC,CASSMLDRGRNEQFF,few,TRBD1,TRBV5-1,TRBJ2-1
TGCAGCACCCCGGGACAGGGGTATGGCTACACCTTC,CSTPGQGYGYTF,NA,TRBD1,TRBV29-1,TRBJ1-2
TGTGCCAGCAGCTTGGGGACAGGGCATCGAGGGACTGAAGCTTTCTTT,CASSLGTGHRGTEAFF,NA,TRBD1,TRBV5-5,TRBJ1-1
TGTGCCTGGGACAGGGGGCGCCCCTATGGCTACACCTTC,CAWDRGRPYGYTF,NA,TRBD1,TRBV30,TRBJ1-2
TGTGCCAGCAGCTTAATCTGGGCAAGCGGGGGGGCCCCAGATACGCAGTATTTT,CASSLIWASGGAPDTQYF,NA,TRBD2,TRBV7-2,TRBJ2-3
TGTGCCAGCAGCTTAGGGACAACTAGCACAGATACGCAGTATTTT,CASSLGTTSTDTQYF,NA,NA,TRBV7-6,TRBJ2-3
TGTGCCAGCAGCGAACAGGGGGCCCATCAGCCCCAGCATTTT,CASSEQGAHQPQHF,NA,TRBD1,TRBV7-9,TRBJ1-5
TGTGCCAGCAGCCCAGGGCAGGAGTCTGGCTACACCTTC,CASSPGQESGYTF,NA,NA,TRBV7-6,TRBJ1-2
TGTGCCAGTAGTCCCCGGGCAGGGGACTACGAGCAGTACTTC,CASSPRAGDYEQYF,NA,NA,TRBV19,TRBJ2-7
TGCGCCAGCAGCCAAGAGGAGAATTATTTCTATGGCTACACCTTC,CASSQEENYFYGYTF,few,NA,TRBV4-1,TRBJ1-2
TGTGCCAGCAGTTTAACGGGAACCTATTACGAGCAGTACTTC,CASSLTGTYYEQYF,few,NA,TRBV27,TRBJ2-7
TGTGCCAGCAGCTTGGCGGGGACAGGGAAATACGAGCAGTACTTC,CASSLAGTGKYEQYF,NA,TRBD1,TRBV5-6,TRBJ2-7
TGTGCCAGCAGCTTGGGGAGGGATTCGGATGGCTACACCTTC,CASSLGRDSDGYTF,NA,NA,TRBV5-4,TRBJ1-2
TGTGCCAGCAGTCTAACAGGGGTTATGAGCTATGGCTACACCTTC,CASSLTGVMSYGYTF,NA,TRBD1,TRBV6-5,TRBJ1-2
TGCGCCAGCAGCTCACAGGGGGCTCCCTACGAGCAGTACTTC,CASSSQGAPYEQYF,NA,TRBD1,TRBV5-1,TRBJ2-7
TGTGCCAGCAGCTTCACACGGAACACTGAAGCTTTCTTT,CASSFTRNTEAFF,few,NA,TRBV7-3,TRBJ1-1
TGCGCCAGCAGCTGGGGGGGACAGGGCGGTTCCACTGAAGCTTTCTTT,CASSWGGQGGSTEAFF,NA,TRBD1,TRBV5-1,TRBJ1-1
TGTGCCAGCAGCGTGGCCCTGCCACCGGGGGGGCAGTTCTTC,CASSVALPPGGQFF,few,TRBD2,TRBV9,TRBJ2-1
TGCAGCGTCTTCACCACGACAGGCTATGGCTACACCTTC,CSVFTTTGYGYTF,NA,NA,TRBV29-1,TRBJ1-2
TGTGCCAGCAGTCCCTGGGGGGGTGAAGCTTTCTTT,CASSPWGGEAFF,NA,NA,TRBV6-6,TRBJ1-1
TGCGCCAGCAGCCAGGACAGGGGATTGGGCTACACCTTC,CASSQDRGLGYTF,few,TRBD1,TRBV4-3,TRBJ1-2
TGTGCCAGCAGTGGGTCGAAGGGGCTCAACGAGCAGTACTTC,CASSGSKGLNEQYF,NA,NA,TRBV2,TRBJ2-7
TGTGCCTGGAGGACCAAACAGGGATTTGGAAACACCATATATTTT,CAWRTKQGFGNTIYF,NA,NA,TRBV30,TRBJ1-3
TGCGCCAGCAGCCAAGATCGGACAGGCGGCTACGAGCAGTACTTC,CASSQDRTGGYEQYF,NA,TRBD1,TRBV4-3,TRBJ2-7
TGTGCCAGCAGTTTAGAGGGTATCACTGAAGCTTTCTTT,CASSLEGITEAFF,NA,NA,TRBV28,TRBJ1-1
TGTGCCACCAGCACGGGACTGTACTCTGGAAACACCATATATTTT,CATSTGLYSGNTIYF,once,NA,TRBV15,TRBJ1-3
TGTGCCAGCAGCCCTCGGGGAGCGGACGCCACAGATACGCAGTATTTT,CASSPRGADATDTQYF,NA,NA,TRBV9,TRBJ2-3
TGTGCCAGCAGGGGACAGGGTTCAGCAGATACGCAGTATTTT,CASRGQGSADTQYF,NA,TRBD1,TRBV25-1,TRBJ2-3
TGTGCCAGCAGCGTACAGGGTTATGGCTACACCTTC,CASSVQGYGYTF,once,NA,TRBV7-2,TRBJ1-2
TGTGCCAGCAGCTTAGCAGTGGACAGCCCGCAGTACTTC,CASSLAVDSPQYF,medium-sized,NA,TRBV7-6,TRBJ2-7
TGTGCCAGCAGTTCTAGGGGGTCCACAGATACGCAGTATTTT,CASSSRGSTDTQYF,once,NA,TRBV6-5,TRBJ2-3
TGTGCCAGCAGCTTCAGGGGCTTAACCGGGGAGCTGTTTTTT,CASSFRGLTGELFF,NA,NA,TRBV5-6,TRBJ2-2
TGTGCCAGCAGTGCCTTCGTAGGCTACACCTTC,CASSAFVGYTF,NA,NA,TRBV2,TRBJ1-2
TGTGCCAGCAGCTTAGTCGGGAGCGGGTTGGGCGGGATAGAGCAGTTCTTC,CASSLVGSGLGGIEQFF,NA,NA,TRBV7-2,TRBJ2-1
TGTGCCAGCAGCTCCTCCTGGGCGGGTGAGCAGTTCTTC,CASSSSWAGEQFF,NA,NA,TRBV5-6,TRBJ2-1
TGTGCCAGCAGCTCGAGAGGAGGGAGAACTACCCTCTCCTACAATGAGCAGTTCTTC,CASSSRGGRTTLSYNEQFF,NA,NA,TRBV13,TRBJ2-1
TGTGCCAGCAGTTACGTGGGGCAGGAAAAACTGTTTTTT,CASSYVGQEKLFF,NA,NA,TRBV6-5,TRBJ1-4
TGCGCCAGCACGGGAACGACAGGGATGGCCTACGAGCAGTACTTC,CASTGTTGMAYEQYF,NA,TRBD1,TRBV10-2,TRBJ2-7
TGTGCCAGCTCACCCAGAGGGAGCGACACTGAAGCTTTCTTT,CASSPRGSDTEAFF,NA,NA,TRBV18,TRBJ1-1
TGTGCCAGACAGGGAAACAATTCACCCCTCCACTTT,CARQGNNSPLHF,NA,TRBD1,TRBV30,TRBJ1-6
TGTGCCAGCAGCTTAGGCACAGCCTTCTATGGCTACACCTTC,CASSLGTAFYGYTF,few,NA,TRBV7-9,TRBJ1-2
TGTGCCAGCAGCTTGGACACCTCCTCCTACGAGCAGTACTTC,CASSLDTSSYEQYF,NA,NA,TRBV7-8,TRBJ2-7